The TCR beta chain described here comes from a study of blood T cell repertoires in COVID-19. Looking at the study overall: Samples came from the United States, Italy and Spain, spanning acute and convalescent COVID-19. Sources were T cells, B-cell-depleted T cells, or PBMCs; the material itself was cDNA or gDNA.

Clones were sequenced by immunoSEQ multiplex PCR, and TCRdb holds only the in-frame ones, with some missing. The sample has about 150,000 clones, 70% to 90% seen once. V was shortened by 4 bases and J by 14 bases, with 23 bases between the two germline ends. The CDR3 has 14 residues. CDR1 SGHAT and CDR2 FQNNGV come from the germline V gene. This clone was found once. The sample was peripheral blood. This chain links TRBV11-2 with TRBJ1-2, with D possibly TRBD1 on 6 matching bases. The sequence was obtained from a man aged 60 to 69 with COVID-19, enrolled during active disease. The CDR3 bases are TGTGCCAGCAGCTCCCAAGGGCCCACAGGGTTAGGGACCTTC. Translating it yields CASSSQGPTGLGTF.